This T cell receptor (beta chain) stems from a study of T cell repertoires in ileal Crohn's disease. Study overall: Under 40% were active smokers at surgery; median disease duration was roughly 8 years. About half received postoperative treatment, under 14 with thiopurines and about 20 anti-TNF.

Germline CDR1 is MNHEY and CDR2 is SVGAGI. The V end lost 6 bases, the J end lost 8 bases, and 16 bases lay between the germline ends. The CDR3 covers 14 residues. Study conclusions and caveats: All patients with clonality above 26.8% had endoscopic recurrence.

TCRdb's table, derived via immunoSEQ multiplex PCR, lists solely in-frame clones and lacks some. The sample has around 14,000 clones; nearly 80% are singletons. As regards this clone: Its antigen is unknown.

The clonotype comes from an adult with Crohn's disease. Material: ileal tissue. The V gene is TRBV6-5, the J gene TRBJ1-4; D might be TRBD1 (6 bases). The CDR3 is CASSPQGIDEKLFF. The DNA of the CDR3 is TGTGCCAGCAGCCCACAGGGAATAGACGAAAAACTGTTTTTT.